What follows describes a single T cell receptor (beta chain). Its antigen remains undetermined. No base qualities exist here, and no much larger clone lies one base off it. This entry belongs to a study of blood T cell repertoires in COVID-19 (dated by TCRdb to about 2020). Context from the whole study: Samples from collaborators originated in the United States, Italy and Spain and spanned both the acute and convalescent phases of COVID-19. The sample metadata nearly always contained a de-identified subject ID, COVID-19 status, age in years and sex. Where available, HLA class I and class II types were taken from metadata supplied by the sample provider and were not determined by assay-based typing. The material from the prospective study consisted of cDNA or gDNA derived from T cells, B-cell-depleted T cells, or PBMCs. Deeply sampled blood TCRbeta repertoires from subjects exposed to, actively infected with, or recovered from COVID-19 were included in the dataset. The repertoires were made available in a free public database intended to serve as a resource for research on the immune response to SARS-CoV-2. Samples came from the ongoing ImmuneRACE study (first 160 participants) plus 1,254 subjects from 6 global collaborators.

Summary of the overall study and its limitations: The amount of clinical and demographic metadata varied by source and participant and was provided uncurated.

TCRbeta CDR3 regions were amplified from genomic DNA by means of the immunoSEQ Assay, a bias-controlled multiplex PCR. In the source study's methods: The number of nucleated cells in each sample was estimated by amplification of reference gene primers within the assay. To quantify the absolute abundance of each unique TCRbeta CDR3 rearrangement, sequence reads were collapsed and filtered. For each sample, productive Simpson clonality was calculated by taking the square root of Simpson's diversity index across productive rearrangements. Imported from immuneACCESS, the table was reduced by TCRdb to in-frame sequences with V and J called. These copies leave out some clones; in studies compared against another copy, an unresolved V gene accounts for under half, and the cause of the remainder is not known. V, J and clone size are those of that table, while D and trimming were read from the DNA. The sample has more than 80,000 clones on record, more than 75% of them singletons. Together, the top ten hold less than 9% of the sample.

CDR1 is given as MNHEY and CDR2 as SVGEGT, both from the germline V gene. From the cysteine through the phenylalanine, the CDR3 covers 16 amino acids. This entry keeps only the CDR3 DNA: 48 bases, framed from base 1. Here V drops 4 bases and J drops 2 bases, and the junction holds 3 bases not matched to any gene. Each collaborating institution followed its own protocols to collect whole blood in K2EDTA tubes. For TCRbeta analysis, collaborator samples were shipped as frozen whole blood, as isolated PBMCs, or as DNA extracted from either sample type. The receptor was derived from a man in his forties or fifties with active or convalescent COVID-19. Sequenced: peripheral blood. The rearrangement combines TRBV6-2 or TRBV6-3 with TRBJ2-1, with 12 middle bases fitting TRBD2. The nucleotide sequence is TGTGCCAGCAGTTCTGCTAGCGGGGGGGCCTACAATGAGCAGTTCTTC. Its translation is CASSSASGGAYNEQFF.